Below are 2 T cell receptor beta chains sequenced from a single sample in a study of cytomegalovirus exposure and HLA in healthy donors. Clones were sequenced by immunoSEQ multiplex PCR, and TCRdb holds only the in-frame ones, with some missing. This sample carries 130,000 to 150,000 clones, approximately 93% of them seen once, and the ten largest clones take around 0.7%. The sequencing input was PBMCs. The receptors derive from a man aged 18 to 29 in good health and CMV-seronegative.

The chain couples TRBV18 to TRBJ2-2; 8 bases agree with TRBD1. The CDR3 consists of 16 residues. Germline V gives CDR1 KGHSH, CDR2 LQKENI. V shed 3 bases and J 0 bases; nucleotides not matched to a gene: 3. The CDR3 bases are TGTGCCAGCTCACCCACAGGGGGAGCGAACACCGGGGAGCTGTTTTTT. Translation: CASSPTGGANTGELFF. Looking up the rest from reference TRBV18 and TRBJ2-2 gives the full variable domain: NAGVMQNPRHLVRRRGQEARLRCSPMKGHSHVYWYRQLPEEGLKFMVYLQKENIIDESGMPKERFSAEFPKEGPSILRIQQVVRGDSAAYFCASSPTGGANTGELFFGEGSRLTVL.

The chain joins TRBV5-1 to TRBJ2-2, with 8 bases matching TRBD2. The germline V gene encodes CDR1 SGHRS and CDR2 YFSETQ. Germline trimming cut 2 bases from V and 0 bases from J; bases unmatched to any gene: 3. This CDR3 comprises 16 residues. The CDR3, as DNA: TGCGCCAGCAGCTTTACTAGCGGCACGAACACCGGGGAGCTGTTTTTT. Translation: CASSFTSGTNTGELFF. Using reference TRBV5-1 and TRBJ2-2 for the parts outside the CDR3, the full variable domain is KAGVTQTPRYLIKTRGQQVTLSCSPISGHRSVSWYQQTPGQGLQFLFEYFSETQRNKGNFPGRFSGRQFSNSRSEMNVSTLELGDSALYLCASSFTSGTNTGELFFGEGSRLTVL.